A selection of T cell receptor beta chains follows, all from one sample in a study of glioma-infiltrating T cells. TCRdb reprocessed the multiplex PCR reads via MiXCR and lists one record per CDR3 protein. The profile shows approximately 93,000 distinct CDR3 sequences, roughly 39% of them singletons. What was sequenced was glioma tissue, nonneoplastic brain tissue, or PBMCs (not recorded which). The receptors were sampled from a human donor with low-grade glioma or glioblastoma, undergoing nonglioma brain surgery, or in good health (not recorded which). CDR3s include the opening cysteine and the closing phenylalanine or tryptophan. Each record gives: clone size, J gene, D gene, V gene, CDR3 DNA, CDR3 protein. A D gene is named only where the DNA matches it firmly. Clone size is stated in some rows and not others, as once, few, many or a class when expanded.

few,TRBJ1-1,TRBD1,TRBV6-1,TGTGCCAGCAGCGTCGCGACAGGGGGTTATACTGAAGCTTTCTTT,CASSVATGGYTEAFF
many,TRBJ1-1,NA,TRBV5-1,TGCGCCAGCAGGGTGGGCTCCTTGAACACTGAAGCTTTCTTT,CASRVGSLNTEAFF
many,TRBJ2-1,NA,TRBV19,TGTGCCAGTAGTATTTTCGGTATTTTCGATCCTTACAATGAGCAGTTCTTC,CASSIFGIFDPYNEQFF
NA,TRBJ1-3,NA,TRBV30,TGTGCCTGGAGTGGCCTAGGAGGGTCTGGAAACACCATATATTTT,CAWSGLGGSGNTIYF
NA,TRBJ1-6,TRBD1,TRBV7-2,TGTGCCAGCAGCTCGGGGACAGGTGTGAGAATTTCACCCCTCCACTTT,CASSSGTGVRISPLHF
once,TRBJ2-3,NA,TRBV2,TGTGCCATCTCACGGGGGCTAGCGTCGACCGCGGATACGCAATATTTT,CAISRGLASTADTQYF
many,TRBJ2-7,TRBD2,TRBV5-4,TGTGCCAGCAGCTTTCCGGGACTAGCGGGTGCCTACGAGCAGTACTTC,CASSFPGLAGAYEQYF
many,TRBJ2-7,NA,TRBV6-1,TGTGCCAGCTCGTCGGTTAAGAACAGTGCCTACGAGCAGTACTTC,CASSSVKNSAYEQYF
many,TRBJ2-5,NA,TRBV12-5,TGTGCTAGTGGTTTGTGGGGGGCCGGGACCCAGTACTTC,CASGLWGAGTQYF
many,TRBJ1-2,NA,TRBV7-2,TGTGCCAGCAGCAAAGAGACAGGATACTATGGCTACACCTTC,CASSKETGYYGYTF
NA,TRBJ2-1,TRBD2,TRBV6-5,TGTGTTAGCAGTTACTCTGTAGCGGGGGGGCTGTGGTCCTACAATGAGCAGTTCTTC,CVSSYSVAGGLWSYNEQFF
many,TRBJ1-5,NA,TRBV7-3,TGTGCCAGCAGCACCGGAGCGAATCAGCCCCAGCATTTT,CASSTGANQPQHF
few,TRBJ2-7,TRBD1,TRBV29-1,TGCAGCGGCCGGGACAGCGCCTACGAGCAGTACTTC,CSGRDSAYEQYF
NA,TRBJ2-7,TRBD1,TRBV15,TGTGCCACCAGCACGGACAGGAGCTCCTACAACGAGCAGTACTTC,CATSTDRSSYNEQYF
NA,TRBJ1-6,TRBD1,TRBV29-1,TGCAGCGTTTTAATCTCGGGACAGAATAATACACCCCTCCACTTT,CSVLISGQNNTPLHF
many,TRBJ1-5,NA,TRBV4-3,TGCGCCAGCAGCCAAGATGGTACGGGTGATCAGCCCCAGCATTTT,CASSQDGTGDQPQHF
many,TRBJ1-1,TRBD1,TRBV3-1,TGTGCCAGCACCCAGAAAAACGGACAGGGTATAACTGAAGCTTTCTTT,CASTQKNGQGITEAFF
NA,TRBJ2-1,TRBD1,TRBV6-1,TGTGCCAGCAGGGCAGGACAGGGATCCTACGAGCAGTTCTTC,CASRAGQGSYEQFF
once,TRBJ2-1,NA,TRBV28,NA,CASSFYICSADPTSGSYTEQFF
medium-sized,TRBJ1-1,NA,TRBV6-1,TGTGCCAGCAGGCGGGACTCCGGGATGAACACTGAAGCTTTCTTT,CASRRDSGMNTEAFF
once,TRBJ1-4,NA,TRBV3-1,TGTGCCAGCAGACAAGATCAAATAGGAGGTGAAAGACTGTTTTTT,CASRQDQIGGERLFF
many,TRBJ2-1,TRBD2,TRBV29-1,TGCAGCGTTGCATTAGCGGGATCTGATCATGAGCAGTTCTTC,CSVALAGSDHEQFF
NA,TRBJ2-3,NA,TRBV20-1,TGCAGTGCTAGAGATTCCAGGCCACCGGGATACAGCACAGATACGCAGTATTTT,CSARDSRPPGYSTDTQYF
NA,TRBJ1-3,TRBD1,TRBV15,TGTGCCACCAGCAACACCGGGACAGTCCTCTCTGGGAACACCATATATTTT,CATSNTGTVLSGNTIYF
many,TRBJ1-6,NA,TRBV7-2,TGTGCCAGCAGCTTAGCGCAAGGGGTTTCAACCCTCCACTTT,CASSLAQGVSTLHF
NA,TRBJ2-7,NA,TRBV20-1,TGCAGTGCGCAGGGCCTGAGCGAGCAGTACTTC,CSAQGLSEQYF
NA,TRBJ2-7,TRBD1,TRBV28,TGTGCCAGCAGCGGGGCAGGACAGGGCCACGAGCAGTACTTC,CASSGAGQGHEQYF
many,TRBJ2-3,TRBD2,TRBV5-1,TGCGCCAGCAGCTTGGGGGACTACGCCGGGAGCACAGATACGCAGTATTTT,CASSLGDYAGSTDTQYF
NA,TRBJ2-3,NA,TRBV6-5,TGTGCCAGCAATTACGATCCCGCAGATACACAGTATTTT,CASNYDPADTQYF
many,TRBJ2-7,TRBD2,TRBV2,TGTGCCAGCAGTGTACCCAGCGGGGCGCCCTACGAGCAGTACTTC,CASSVPSGAPYEQYF
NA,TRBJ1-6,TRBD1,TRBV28,TGTGCCAGCAGCCTAACCGGGACAGGGGGTAATTCACCCCTCCACTTT,CASSLTGTGGNSPLHF
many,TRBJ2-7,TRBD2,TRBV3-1,TGTGCCAGCAGCCAAGACTTCGGGGGGGGCCGCGAGCAGTACTTC,CASSQDFGGGREQYF
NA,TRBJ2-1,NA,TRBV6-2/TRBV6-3,TGTGCCAGCGGGGGTCGGAATGAGCAGTTCTTC,CASGGRNEQFF
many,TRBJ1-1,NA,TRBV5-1,TGCGCCAGCAGTAGAATGGAGAACACTGAAGCTTTCTTT,CASSRMENTEAFF
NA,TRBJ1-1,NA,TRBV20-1,TGCAGGGCTAGAGATGGGTCTGAAGCTTTCTTT,CRARDGSEAFF
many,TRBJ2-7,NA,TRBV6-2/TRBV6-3,TGTGCCAGCAGTTACGGGAGCCCTCCCTACGAGCAGTACTTC,CASSYGSPPYEQYF
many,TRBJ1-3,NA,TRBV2,TGTGCCAGCAGGAGGGAGAGCTCTGGAAACACCATATATTTT,CASRRESSGNTIYF
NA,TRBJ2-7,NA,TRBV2,TGTGCCAGCAGTGGGACAGCCTACGAGCAGTACTTC,CASSGTAYEQYF
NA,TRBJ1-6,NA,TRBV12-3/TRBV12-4,TGTGTTAGCAGTTTAGGTTCATCACCCCTCCACTTT,CVSSLGSSPLHF
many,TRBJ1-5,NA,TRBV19,TGTGCCACCACGAAATATTCGAGCAATCAGCCCCAGCATTTT,CATTKYSSNQPQHF
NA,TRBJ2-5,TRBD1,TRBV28,TGTGCCAGCAGTGGGGACAGGGACGAGACCCAGTACTTC,CASSGDRDETQYF